Reported below is one T cell receptor beta chain. After removal of 3 bases from V and 1 base from J, the junction contained 8 bases not matched to a gene. The germline gives CDR1 DFQATT, CDR2 SNEGSKA (reference sequence). The CDR3 covers 18 residues. The data originate from a study of T-cell reconstitution after alpha-beta-depleted transplantation in children. The TCRbeta library was prepared with unique molecular identifiers. MiXCR, applied by TCRdb to the PCR reads, yields one record per CDR3 protein. The table has more than 450,000 distinct CDR3 sequences, 15% to 20% seen once. This TCR derives from a human donor who donated a stem cell graft to a child with acute lymphoblastic leukemia. The sequenced sample was PBMCs from the stem cell graft donor, obtained from the stem cell graft. The V gene is TRBV20-1, the J gene TRBJ2-2; TRBD2 matches at 13 bases. Written as DNA, the CDR3 is TGCAGTGCTAGGGGATTCAGACTAGCGGGAGGGAACACCGGGGAGCTGTTTTTT. This encodes CSARGFRLAGGNTGELFF.